What follows are 3 T cell receptor beta chains derived from one specimen sequenced in a study of beta chain features in type 1 diabetes listed by TCRdb under 2018. The receptor library was made with the immunoSEQ multiplex PCR assay. All of the isolated RNA was reverse transcribed with the High Capacity cDNA Reverse Transcription Kit, so expressed TCRB transcripts were sequenced. The table was pulled from immuneACCESS by TCRdb, which kept in-frame rearrangements only. Such tables lose some clones; where checked, under half of the loss comes from unresolved V genes, and the rest has no known cause. In all, the sample holds 350,000 to 450,000 clones, and about 15% of those were seen once. The ten largest account for roughly 0.036% of the sample. Sample: naive CD4+ T cells from blood. In light of the paper, this sample's cell subset or site label describes: true naive CD4+ T cells. These receptors originate from a man between 25 and 39 years old in good health.

V and J are TRBV4-2 and TRBJ2-6; D remains unclear. Between the trimmed V and J ends, which lost 7 bases and 0 bases, there was a span of 16 bases. The germline V gene encodes CDR1 LGHNA and CDR2 YNFKEQ. The CDR3 covers 17 residues. The CDR3 loop is CASTMAGSHSGANVLTF. The DNA for the CDR3 is TGTGCCAGCACCATGGCCGGGTCCCACTCTGGGGCCAACGTCCTGACTTTC.

Of note for this clone: Other DNA sequences in the same sample also yield this CDR3. The rearrangement links TRBV14 to TRBJ2-3, with 7 bases identical to TRBD2. Germline CDR1 SGHDN, CDR2 FVKESK. The CDR3 covers 15 residues. V lost 1 base, J lost 1 base, and 2 bases stayed unmatched. Here the CDR3 DNA reads TGTGCCAGCAGCCAAGGTCTAGCGGGCACAGATACGCAGTATTTT. Its protein is CASSQGLAGTDTQYF.

J is TRBJ1-5 and V is TRBV9; D call uncertain. The CDR3 runs 12 residues. V lost 6 bases and J lost 4, with 8 bases in between. Per germline, CDR1 SGDLS and CDR2 YYNGEE. The CDR3, as DNA: TGTGCCAGCAACTGGGCTAATCAGCCCCAGCATTTT. Translated: CASNWANQPQHF. Complete variable domain (other parts from reference TRBV9 and TRBJ1-5): DSGVTQTPKHLITATGQRVTLRCSPRSGDLSVYWYQQSLDQGLQFLIQYYNGEERAKGNILERFSAQQFPDLHSELNLSSLELGDSALYFCASNWANQPQHFGDGTRLSIL.